A selection of T cell receptor beta chains follows, all from one sample in a study of blood T cell repertoires in COVID-19. Some clones are missing from TCRdb's copy, which holds only in-frame ones; the method was immunoSEQ multiplex PCR. Among approximately 110,000 clones listed, about 82% were seen once. Sequenced input: peripheral blood. The receptor source for this set is a human donor in a cohort sampled during active COVID-19. Both conserved end residues are part of each CDR3. D genes are given only for firm matches. Size tells how often a clone was seen (once, few, many) or the class of an expanded clone, and some rows leave it out.

abundance	v_gene	j_gene	d_gene	CDR3aa	CDR3nt
-	TRBV29-1	TRBJ2-3	TRBD2	CSALGLAAHSTDTQYF	TGCAGCGCCCTAGGACTAGCAGCGCATAGCACAGATACGCAGTATTTT
few	TRBV7-9	TRBJ1-5	-	CASSSGTNLFGSQHF	TGTGCCAGCAGCTCCGGGACAAATCTTTTCGGGTCCCAGCATTTT
few	TRBV4-1	TRBJ2-7	TRBD2	CASSGLADSYEQYF	TGCGCCAGCAGCGGGCTAGCGGACTCCTACGAGCAGTACTTC
-	TRBV2	TRBJ2-1	TRBD2	CASSENGASGSFSNEQFF	TGTGCCAGCAGTGAAAATGGGGCTAGCGGGAGTTTTAGCAATGAGCAGTTCTTC
-	TRBV2	TRBJ2-5	TRBD2	CASRGGLARMAQYF	TGTGCCAGCAGGGGTGGACTAGCGCGGATGGCCCAGTACTTC
-	TRBV9	TRBJ2-7	TRBD1	CASSRYGQGAYEQYF	TGTGCCAGCAGCAGATATGGACAGGGAGCCTACGAGCAGTACTTC
-	TRBV5-4	TRBJ1-1	-	CAGLMKGGTEAFF	TGTGCCGGATTAATGAAAGGGGGCACTGAAGCTTTCTTT
-	TRBV7-2	TRBJ2-7	-	CASSLARLNEQYF	TGTGCCAGCAGCTTAGCTAGACTCAACGAGCAGTACTTC
-	TRBV11-3	TRBJ2-1	TRBD2	CASSPGGAGGLHEQFF	TGTGCCAGCAGCCCCGGGGGGGCGGGAGGCTTACATGAGCAGTTCTTC
-	TRBV5-6	TRBJ1-1	TRBD1	CASSLVGQTNTEAFF	TGTGCCAGCAGCTTGGTGGGACAGACGAACACTGAAGCTTTCTTT
-	TRBV10-1	TRBJ2-1	-	CASSDIRAREQFF	TGCGCCAGCAGTGATATTCGAGCACGTGAGCAGTTCTTC